This T cell receptor beta chain is from a study of T cells after yellow fever vaccination. Notes on the study in general: Overlap between CD4 and CD8 compartments was detected for a small share of clonotypes. Weaker, the secondary response peaked sooner, at day 5 versus 15. Reappearance after the booster was observed for most primary-vaccination clones (more than 95% CD4, over 70% CD8).

Germline V gene data show CDR1 as LGHDT and CDR2 as YNNKEL (reference sequence). The CDR3 has 13 amino acids. V lost 1 base and J 1 base, leaving 4 bases between the germline ends. 5'RACE template switching generated TCR cDNA, adding a universal primer site and UMIs. TCRdb fed the 5' RACE reads into MiXCR, producing one record per CDR3 protein. The sample has a few hundred thousand distinct CDR3 sequences; approximately 13% are singletons. This clonotype was counted ten times or more. Its target is unknown. This TCR was recovered from a young man who received the YFV17D yellow fever vaccine. The chain employs TRBV3-1 and TRBJ1-1; D gene uncertain. Sequenced material: CD4+ T cells sorted from PBMCs, taken 15 days after the yellow fever booster vaccination. CDR3 sequence: CASSQAPNTEAFF. The CDR3 nucleotides are TGTGCCAGCAGCCAAGCCCCGAACACTGAAGCTTTCTTT.